The 5 T cell receptor beta chains reported below all come from one sample, sequenced in a study of blood T cell repertoires in COVID-19. Some clones are missing from TCRdb's copy, which holds only in-frame ones; the method was immunoSEQ multiplex PCR. The sample consists of fewer than 200,000 clones, around 80% of them appearing once. Source material: peripheral blood. The receptor source for this set is a man aged 65-85 years with active or convalescent COVID-19.

This chain connects TRBV4-2 to TRBJ2-3; TRBD2 aligns across 9 bases. The germline gives CDR1 LGHNA, CDR2 YNFKEQ. Losses at the gene ends were 2 bases for V and 4 bases for J; bases not matched to a gene: 10. The CDR3 is made up of 17 amino acids. Written as DNA, the CDR3 is TGTGCCAGCAGCCAATACGCGGGGGGGGTGAACGCAGATACGCAGTATTTT. Protein sequence: CASSQYAGGVNADTQYF.

The chain uses TRBV3-1 (or the pseudogene TRBV3-2) and TRBJ2-1, with D possibly being TRBD2 (5 bases). The CDR3 runs 14 residues. Between the trimmed V and J ends, which lost 4 bases and 6 bases, there was a span of 13 bases. Germline V CDR1 and CDR2: LGHDT, YNNKEL (reference sequence). The CDR3 DNA is TGTGCCAGCAGCCCACCCCAGCGGTCCAATGAGCAGTTCTTC. Translating gives CASSPPQRSNEQFF.

This chain joins TRBV5-1 and TRBJ1-2; TRBD1 aligns across 9 bases. The CDR3 loop spans 14 amino acids. Germline loops: CDR1 SGHRS, CDR2 YFSETQ. V lost 4 bases and J lost 8; bases outside the gene matches: 9. The CDR3 sequence: CASSPWTGVQGYTF. CDR3 DNA sequence: TGCGCCAGCAGCCCCTGGACAGGGGTACAGGGCTACACCTTC.

This clone was counted only a few times. The gene calls are TRBV21-1 and TRBJ1-5. TRBV21-1 is tagged as a pseudogene. CDR3 size: 15 residues. The CDR3 loop reads CASSKVGERNQPQHF. DNA for the CDR3: TGTGCCAGCAGCAAAGTCGGAGAACGCAATCAGCCCCAGCATTTT.

The CDR3 spells CASSVQQGNVRDNEQFF. In DNA, the CDR3 is TGTGCCAGCAGCGTGCAACAGGGTAATGTTAGGGACAATGAGCAGTTCTTC. This sequence joins TRBV9 and TRBJ2-1, with D possibly matching TRBD1 (6 bases). This CDR3 spans 17 amino acids. Deletions cut 2 bases from V and 5 bases from J, with 20 bases between. Germline V lookup: CDR1 SGDLS, CDR2 YYNGEE.